This T cell receptor beta chain was found in a study of radiation and T cells in renal cell carcinoma. General study points: No pretreatment tumor biopsies were available for baseline clonotypes.

Time point of the sample: blood 4 weeks post-SBRT, at nephrectomy. Treatment here: 15 Gy SBRT to primary tumor, nephrectomy 4 weeks later. Nephrectomy followed 15 Gy stereotactic body radiation by 4 weeks. As regards this clone: Its antigen is unknown.

The germline V gene has CDR1 LGHNA and CDR2 YSLEER. This CDR3 region has 15 residues. The V gene end was trimmed by 3 bases and the J gene end by 0 bases; junction bases not matched to a gene: 4. This table comes from immunoSEQ multiplex PCR, and its TCRdb copy is limited to in-frame clones, with some not included. Of some 97,000 clones listed, 84% are singletons. The sample in question was blood, obtained from a patient whose treatment included radiotherapy and nephrectomy. The clonotype was recovered from a man in his sixties with renal cell carcinoma. The gene calls are TRBV4-3 and TRBJ2-7, with TRBD1 matching over 8 bases. The CDR3: CASSQLQGDSYEQYF. Written as DNA, the CDR3 is TGCGCCAGCAGCCAGTTACAGGGGGACTCCTACGAGCAGTACTTC.